The rows below give T cell receptor beta chains drawn from one sample of a study of blood T cells in healthy people across ages. In TCRdb, the 5' RACE reads were re-called with MiXCR into one record per CDR3 protein. The data contain fewer than 2,000,000 distinct CDR3 sequences, roughly 43% of them singletons. Sample: blood. Source of these receptors: a human donor in good health. Each CDR3 is given with its conserved first and last residue. D genes are given only for firm matches. Only part of the rows carry a size: once, few, many, or a class if the clone is expanded.

D: TRBD2; V: TRBV11-2; J: TRBJ2-7; length: 15; size: -; DNA: TGTGCCAGCAGCTCATATTTTAGCGGGGTTTACGAGCAGTACTTC; CDR3: CASSSYFSGVYEQYF
D: TRBD2; V: TRBV24-1; J: TRBJ2-1; length: 15; size: -; DNA: TGTGCCACCAGTGACGGGACGGGGGGATGCAATGAGCAGTTCTTC; CDR3: CATSDGTGGCNEQFF
D: TRBD1; V: TRBV19; J: TRBJ2-6; length: 18; size: once; DNA: TGTGCCAGTAGGCCCCGGACAGGGGGTAAGGTCTGGGCCAACGTCCTGACTTTC; CDR3: CASRPRTGGKVWANVLTF
D: -; V: TRBV7-2; J: TRBJ1-5; length: 15; size: -; DNA: TGTGCCAGCAGCTTATACAGGGCTGGCAATCAGCCCCAGCATTTT; CDR3: CASSLYRAGNQPQHF
D: TRBD2; V: TRBV13; J: TRBJ2-3; length: 16; size: -; DNA: TGTGCCAGCAGCCACTGGGGACTAGCGGTCACAGATACGCAGTATTTT; CDR3: CASSHWGLAVTDTQYF
D: -; V: TRBV9; J: TRBJ2-3; length: 15; size: few; DNA: TGTGCCAGCAGCGTAACCCCCACTGAGGCAGATACGCAGTATTTT; CDR3: CASSVTPTEADTQYF
D: TRBD1; V: TRBV10-3; J: TRBJ2-7; length: 14; size: few; DNA: TGTGCCATCAATGAGGACAGGGGATTCTACGAGCAGTACTTC; CDR3: CAINEDRGFYEQYF
D: TRBD2; V: TRBV7-2; J: TRBJ2-3; length: 15; size: -; DNA: TGTGCCAGCAGCTTAGACCGACTAGCCGCAGATACGCAGTATTTT; CDR3: CASSLDRLAADTQYF
D: -; V: TRBV6-5; J: TRBJ2-5; length: 20; size: few; DNA: TGTGCCAGCAGTTACGCAGGGGGTGGCGGGGCCCAGGGTATTAGGGAGACCCAGTACTTC; CDR3: CASSYAGGGGAQGIRETQYF
D: -; V: TRBV10-3; J: TRBJ1-6; length: 14; size: few; DNA: TGTGCCATCAGTGGACAGGAGAGGGATTCACCCCTCCACTTT; CDR3: CAISGQERDSPLHF
D: -; V: TRBV29-1; J: TRBJ1-2; length: 11; size: -; DNA: TGCAGCGTTGACGCCAACGAGGGCTACACCTTC; CDR3: CSVDANEGYTF
D: -; V: TRBV20-1; J: TRBJ1-5; length: 16; size: -; DNA: TGCAGTGCTAGAGACCCAGTGGCAGTAGGCAATCAGCCCCAGCATTTT; CDR3: CSARDPVAVGNQPQHF
D: -; V: TRBV24-1; J: TRBJ2-5; length: 14; size: few; DNA: TGTGCCACCAGTGATTCTATAGAGGGGGAGACCCAGTACTTC; CDR3: CATSDSIEGETQYF
D: -; V: TRBV7-2; J: TRBJ2-1; length: 18; size: -; DNA: TGTGCCAGCAGCATACAAAGGGCCATCGACCTCTCCTACAATGAGCAGTTCTTC; CDR3: CASSIQRAIDLSYNEQFF
D: -; V: TRBV5-1; J: TRBJ2-7; length: 12; size: few; DNA: TGCGCCAGCAACGAGGGCGCGGGAGAGCAGTACTTC; CDR3: CASNEGAGEQYF
D: TRBD1; V: TRBV27; J: TRBJ2-7; length: 13; size: -; DNA: TGTGCCAGCAGCCCCTGGGACAGGCTCGAGCAGTACTTC; CDR3: CASSPWDRLEQYF
D: -; V: TRBV5-1; J: TRBJ2-2; length: 16; size: -; DNA: TGCGCCAGCAGCTTGGTTCCCCCTGGCTCGTCCGGGGAGCTGTTTTTT; CDR3: CASSLVPPGSSGELFF
D: -; V: TRBV20-1; J: TRBJ2-1; length: 17; size: few; DNA: TGCAGTGCTAGAAGGATATCAAGTTCGCGCTCCTACAATGGGCAGTTCTTC; CDR3: CSARRISSSRSYNGQFF
D: -; V: TRBV28; J: TRBJ2-7; length: 15; size: few; DNA: TGTGCCAGCACCTCCGACAGAGGACCCTACTACGAGCAGTACTTC; CDR3: CASTSDRGPYYEQYF
D: TRBD2; V: TRBV11-3; J: TRBJ2-1; length: 17; size: -; DNA: TGTGCCAGCAGCTTAGGGGCGACTAGCGGGGGAGTAAATGAGCAGTTCTTC; CDR3: CASSLGATSGGVNEQFF
D: -; V: TRBV29-1; J: TRBJ1-4; length: 16; size: -; DNA: TGCAGCGTTGATGGGGTTCCAGGGGCAACTAATGAAAAACGGTTTTTT; CDR3: CSVDGVPGATNEKRFF
D: -; V: TRBV20-1; J: TRBJ2-2; length: 14; size: once; DNA: TGCAGTGCTAGCAGACTAGACAACACCGGGGAGCTGTTTTTT; CDR3: CSASRLDNTGELFF
D: -; V: TRBV28; J: TRBJ1-6; length: 14; size: -; DNA: TGTGCCAGCAGCCGGGTCCGAGACAATTCACCCCTCCACTTT; CDR3: CASSRVRDNSPLHF
D: TRBD1; V: TRBV7-3; J: TRBJ2-1; length: 15; size: -; DNA: TGTGCCAGCAGCCCCACAGGGGGCTGGAACAATGAGCAGTTCTTC; CDR3: CASSPTGGWNNEQFF
D: -; V: TRBV6-5; J: TRBJ2-4; length: 11; size: few; DNA: TGTGCCAGCAGTGACATCCGGTTCGAGTACTTC; CDR3: CASSDIRFEYF
D: -; V: TRBV18; J: TRBJ2-7; length: 16; size: -; DNA: TGTGCCAGCTCACCTACAACCAACAGGGTGGAGAACGAGCAGTACTTC; CDR3: CASSPTTNRVENEQYF
D: -; V: TRBV5-1; J: TRBJ2-5; length: 17; size: few; DNA: TGCGCCAGCAGCTTGTCATCCCGGGAAGCTCTATGGGAGACCCAGTACTTC; CDR3: CASSLSSREALWETQYF
D: TRBD1; V: TRBV6-6; J: TRBJ1-2; length: 14; size: many; DNA: TGTGCCAGCAGTTACGGACAGGGGGGCTATGGCTACACCTTC; CDR3: CASSYGQGGYGYTF
D: -; V: TRBV6-2/TRBV6-3; J: TRBJ2-6; length: 17; size: -; DNA: TGTGCCAGCGTCCCGGTGGAGACCCGCTCTGGGGCCAACGTCCTGACTTTC; CDR3: CASVPVETRSGANVLTF
D: -; V: TRBV20-1; J: TRBJ2-5; length: 13; size: few; DNA: TGCAGTGCTAGAGAAGGAGGGCTCGGGACCCAGTACTTC; CDR3: CSAREGGLGTQYF
D: TRBD1; V: TRBV4-3; J: TRBJ2-1; length: 14; size: few; DNA: TGCGCCAGCAGCCAACCGGGACAGGGGAATGAGCAGTTCTTC; CDR3: CASSQPGQGNEQFF
D: -; V: TRBV2; J: TRBJ2-2; length: 16; size: once; DNA: TGTGCCAGCAGTGTTATGGGCCTATCCGCCACCGGGGAGCTGTTTTTT; CDR3: CASSVMGLSATGELFF
D: -; V: TRBV4-2; J: TRBJ2-1; length: 16; size: -; DNA: TGTGCCAGCAGCCAAGATGCCGATGGACCCTACAATGAGCAGTTCTTC; CDR3: CASSQDADGPYNEQFF